This T cell receptor beta chain was recovered during a study of blood T cell repertoires in COVID-19. This clone was detected only once. The protocol was immunoSEQ multiplex PCR, while the TCRdb copy is restricted to in-frame clones and leaves out a portion. The profile covers hundreds of thousands of clones, with around 88% appearing a single time and 10% to 15% taken by the ten largest. This CDR3 has 16 residues. Germline loops: CDR1 LGHDT, CDR2 YNNKEL (reference sequence). V lost 1 base and J 6 bases, leaving 15 bases between the germline ends. This TCR was sampled from a woman in her 70s with COVID-19, enrolled during active disease. Sequenced sample: peripheral blood. The rearrangement joins TRBV3-1 (or the pseudogene TRBV3-2) to TRBJ1-4; tentatively, D is TRBD1 (5 bases). Written as DNA, the CDR3 is TGTGCCAGCAGCCAAGGCCGGGGGAGGGGCTATGAAAAACTGTTTTTT. Its translation is CASSQGRGRGYEKLFF.